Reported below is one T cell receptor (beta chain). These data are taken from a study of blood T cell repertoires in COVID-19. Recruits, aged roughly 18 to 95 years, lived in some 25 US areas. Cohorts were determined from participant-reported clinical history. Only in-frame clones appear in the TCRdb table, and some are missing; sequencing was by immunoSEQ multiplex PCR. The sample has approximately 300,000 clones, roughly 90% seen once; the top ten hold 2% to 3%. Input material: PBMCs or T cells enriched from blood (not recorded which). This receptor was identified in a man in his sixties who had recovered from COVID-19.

CDR3 nucleotide sequence: TGTGCCAGCAGCTTGCACGATAGAGAGAACTACGAGCAGTACTTC. This translates into CASSLHDRENYEQYF. The chain carries TRBV5-4 and TRBJ2-7, with D hard to call. The CDR3 totals 15 residues. Trimming cost V 1 base and J 3 bases, with 14 bases left between them. Germline values: CDR1 SGHNT, CDR2 YYREEE (reference sequence).